This is a list of T cell receptor beta chains from one sample in a study of blood T cells in healthy people across ages. TCRdb reprocessed the 5' RACE reads with MiXCR, giving one entry per CDR3 protein. The sample has roughly 1.4 million distinct CDR3 sequences, around 55% seen once; the top ten hold under 8.5%. The sample taken for sequencing was blood. All receptors come from a young man in good health. Both conserved end residues are part of each CDR3. The order of the fields is clone size, J gene, V gene, D gene, CDR3 DNA, CDR3 protein. D genes are given only for firm matches. Clone sizes are given selectively: once, few, many, or a class where the clone is expanded.

abundance: -
j_gene: TRBJ2-4
v_gene: TRBV2
d_gene: TRBD1
CDR3nt: TGTGCCAGCGGGGGACAGGGGGGGACCCTAGCCAAAAACATTCAGTACTTC
CDR3aa: CASGGQGGTLAKNIQYF

abundance: few
j_gene: TRBJ2-7
v_gene: TRBV28
d_gene: -
CDR3nt: TGTGCCAGCCGCGGTCAAGGAACTCCCTACGAGCAGTACTTC
CDR3aa: CASRGQGTPYEQYF

abundance: -
j_gene: TRBJ2-5
v_gene: TRBV11-3
d_gene: TRBD1
CDR3nt: TGTGCCAGCAGCTCGAGAGAGGGACAGGAGCAAGAGACTCAGTACTTC
CDR3aa: CASSSREGQEQETQYF

abundance: -
j_gene: TRBJ1-1
v_gene: TRBV6-5
d_gene: -
CDR3nt: TGTGCCAGCAGAGAGTCGGGAGCTCATGAAGCTTTCTTT
CDR3aa: CASRESGAHEAFF

abundance: few
j_gene: TRBJ1-1
v_gene: TRBV20-1
d_gene: -
CDR3nt: TGCAGTGCCCAGTATGGGGACATTAACACTGAAGCTTTCTTT
CDR3aa: CSAQYGDINTEAFF

abundance: few
j_gene: TRBJ2-3
v_gene: TRBV29-1
d_gene: -
CDR3nt: TGCAGCGTTGCCCTCCGGGATACGCAGTATTTT
CDR3aa: CSVALRDTQYF

abundance: -
j_gene: TRBJ2-1
v_gene: TRBV15
d_gene: -
CDR3nt: TGTGCCACCAGCAGAAGCGAGACCTACAATGAGCAGTTCTTC
CDR3aa: CATSRSETYNEQFF

abundance: -
j_gene: TRBJ1-1
v_gene: TRBV4-1
d_gene: TRBD1
CDR3nt: TGCGCCAGCTATTCGGGACAGGGGTCATCCGAAGCTTTCTTT
CDR3aa: CASYSGQGSSEAFF

abundance: once
j_gene: TRBJ2-7
v_gene: TRBV6-2/TRBV6-3
d_gene: -
CDR3nt: TGTGCCAGCGTGAATTCCTACGAGCAGTACTTC
CDR3aa: CASVNSYEQYF

abundance: few
j_gene: TRBJ2-7
v_gene: TRBV3-1
d_gene: -
CDR3nt: TGTGCCAGCAGCCCATGGAGGGGGCGTAGGAACGAGCAGTACTTC
CDR3aa: CASSPWRGRRNEQYF

abundance: -
j_gene: TRBJ2-7
v_gene: TRBV6-2/TRBV6-3
d_gene: -
CDR3nt: TGTGCCAGCAGGGGGTCGACAGGGTCGAAGGGACTCTACGAGCAGTACTTC
CDR3aa: CASRGSTGSKGLYEQYF

abundance: few
j_gene: TRBJ1-4
v_gene: TRBV20-1
d_gene: TRBD1
CDR3nt: TGCAGTGCTAGAGCCGGGACAGGAGCAACCGAAAAACTGTTTTTT
CDR3aa: CSARAGTGATEKLFF

abundance: once
j_gene: TRBJ1-2
v_gene: TRBV3-1
d_gene: -
CDR3nt: TGTGCCAGCAGCCAAGAAGGGGGAACCTACTATGGCTACACCTTC
CDR3aa: CASSQEGGTYYGYTF